Each of the 9 T cell receptor beta chains below was sequenced from the same sample in a study of T cell responses to AZD1222 COVID-19 vaccine. Produced via immunoSEQ multiplex PCR; TCRdb's table is partial and in-frame only. This sample has about 170,000 clones, with approximately 92% found just once. This sample comprised peripheral blood, obtained on day 0 of AZD1222 vaccination. These receptors all come from an adult in good health.

This sequence joins TRBV18 and TRBJ1-4; D remains unclear. Germline V gene sequence: CDR1 KGHSH, CDR2 LQKENI. The CDR3 has 13 residues. V lost 8 bases to trimming and J lost 4 bases, with 11 bases between them. The CDR3 loop is CASAVDGNEKLFF. In DNA form, the CDR3 reads TGTGCCAGCGCCGTCGACGGTAATGAAAAACTGTTTTTT.

The chain employs TRBV3-1 (or the pseudogene TRBV3-2) and TRBJ2-7; 8 nucleotides align to TRBD1. V trimming: 4 bases; J trimming: 1 base; junction bases outside the gene matches: 3. This CDR3 is 14 amino acids long. Germline V gene sequence: CDR1 LGHDT, CDR2 YNNKEL (reference sequence). CDR3 nucleotide sequence: TGTGCCAGCAGCCGCGGACAGGGATCCTACGAGCAGTACGTC. Translation: CASSRGQGSYEQYV.

This chain links TRBV13 with TRBJ1-2; TRBD1 matches at 7 bases. Looked up from germline, CDR1 is PRHDT and CDR2 is FYEKMQ (reference sequence). V lost 10 bases to trimming and J lost 2 bases; unmatched junction nucleotides: 13. The CDR3 covers 15 residues. In DNA form, the CDR3 reads TGTGCCACTAAGTGGGGACAGATTTCAAACTATGGCTACACCTTC. It specifies CATKWGQISNYGYTF.

This chain connects TRBV5-1 to TRBJ1-6; TRBD1 matches at 8 bases. CDR1 is SGHRS, CDR2 YFSETQ, per germline. The CDR3 is 15 amino acids. V trimming: 5 bases; J trimming: 13 bases; junction bases outside the gene matches: 14. The CDR3 DNA reads TGCGCCAGCAGGCTGGCGGAGGACAGGGACGGGCCCCTCCACTTT. It codes for CASRLAEDRDGPLHF.

The V call is TRBV5-5, the J call TRBJ2-1; D possibly corresponds to TRBD2 (5 bases). The V gene's germline CDR1 is SGHKS and CDR2 YYEKEE (reference sequence). V lost 1 base and J lost 0, with 8 bases in between. This CDR3 is built from 15 residues. The CDR3 DNA is TGTGCCAGCAGCTTGCGGGGTAGCTCCTACAATGAGCAGTTCTTC. Its translation: CASSLRGSSYNEQFF.

The V call is TRBV30, the J call TRBJ1-1; no firm D call. V dropped 5 bases and J dropped 1 base, with 8 bases sitting between them. CDR1 GTSNPN and CDR2 SVGIG come from the germline V gene (reference sequence). The CDR3 totals 12 residues. The CDR3 sequence is CAWGRRNTEAFF. In DNA form, the CDR3 reads TGTGCCTGGGGACGTAGGAACACTGAAGCTTTCTTT.

The rearrangement joins TRBV5-1 to TRBJ1-5; D is undetermined. Looked up from germline, CDR1 is SGHRS and CDR2 is YFSETQ. This CDR3 spans 13 amino acids. V was trimmed by 3 bases and J by 3 bases, leaving 7 bases between them. Here the CDR3 DNA reads TGCGCCAGCAGCTCAGGCGACAATCAGCCCCAGCATTTT. As protein: CASSSGDNQPQHF.

The CDR3 region is CASSLTEGQPQHF. CDR3 sequence (DNA): TGTGCCAGCAGTCTGACGGAGGGGCAGCCCCAGCATTTT. The genes are TRBV12-3 or TRBV12-4 and TRBJ1-5, with D possibly TRBD1 on 5 matching bases. Between the trimmed V and J ends, which lost 5 bases and 7 bases, there was a span of 12 bases. CDR3 length equals 13 residues.

The J gene is TRBJ1-1, the V gene TRBV27; 9 nucleotides line up with TRBD1. The V and J ends lost 2 bases and 0 bases, in that order; junction bases with no gene match: 4. CDR1 and CDR2 (germline): MNHEY, SMNVEV (reference sequence). This CDR3 contains 16 residues. CDR3 nucleotide sequence: TGTGCCAGCAGTTTAACGACAGGGGGGCTGAACACTGAAGCTTTCTTT. Amino acid sequence: CASSLTTGGLNTEAFF.